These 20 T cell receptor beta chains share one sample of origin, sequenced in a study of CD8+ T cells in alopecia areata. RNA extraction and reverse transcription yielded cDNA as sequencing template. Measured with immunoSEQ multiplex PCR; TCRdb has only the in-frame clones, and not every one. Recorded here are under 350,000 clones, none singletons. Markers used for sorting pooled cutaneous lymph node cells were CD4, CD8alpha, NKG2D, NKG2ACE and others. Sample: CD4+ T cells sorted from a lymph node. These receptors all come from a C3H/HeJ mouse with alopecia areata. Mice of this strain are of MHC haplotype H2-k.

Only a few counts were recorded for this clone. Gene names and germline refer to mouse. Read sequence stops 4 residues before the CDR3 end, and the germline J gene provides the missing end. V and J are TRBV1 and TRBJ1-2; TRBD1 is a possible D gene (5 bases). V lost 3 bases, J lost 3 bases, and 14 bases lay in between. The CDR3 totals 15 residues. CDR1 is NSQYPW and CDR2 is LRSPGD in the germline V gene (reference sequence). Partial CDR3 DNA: TGCACCTGCAGTGCTGGAGTAGGGGTGGACTCC. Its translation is CTCSAGVGVDS. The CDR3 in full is CTCSAGVGVDSDYTF.

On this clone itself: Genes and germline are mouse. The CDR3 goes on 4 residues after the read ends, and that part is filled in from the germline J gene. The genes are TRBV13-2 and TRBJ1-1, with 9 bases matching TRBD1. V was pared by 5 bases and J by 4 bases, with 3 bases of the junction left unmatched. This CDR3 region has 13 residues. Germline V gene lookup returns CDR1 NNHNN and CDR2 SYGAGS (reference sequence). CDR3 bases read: TGTGCCAGCGGACAGGGGGCGGTCACA. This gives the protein CASGQGAVT. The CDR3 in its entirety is CASGQGAVTEVFF.

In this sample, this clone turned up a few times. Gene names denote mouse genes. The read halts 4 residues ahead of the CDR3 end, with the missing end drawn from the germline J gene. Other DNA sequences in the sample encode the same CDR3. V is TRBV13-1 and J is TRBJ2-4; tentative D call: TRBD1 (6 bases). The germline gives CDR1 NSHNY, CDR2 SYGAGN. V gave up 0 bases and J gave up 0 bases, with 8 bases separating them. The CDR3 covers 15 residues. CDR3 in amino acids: CASSDARGSQNTLYF. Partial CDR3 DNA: TGTGCCAGCAGTGATGCCAGGGGTAGTCAAAAC.

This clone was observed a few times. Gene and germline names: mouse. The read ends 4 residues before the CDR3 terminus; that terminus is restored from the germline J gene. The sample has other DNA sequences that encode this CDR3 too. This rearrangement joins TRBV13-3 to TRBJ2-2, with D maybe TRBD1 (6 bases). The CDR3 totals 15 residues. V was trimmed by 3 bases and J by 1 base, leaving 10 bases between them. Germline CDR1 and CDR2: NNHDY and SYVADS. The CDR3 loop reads CASSGPGQNTGQLYF. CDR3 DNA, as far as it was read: TGTGCCAGCAGTGGACCGGGACAAAACACCGGG.

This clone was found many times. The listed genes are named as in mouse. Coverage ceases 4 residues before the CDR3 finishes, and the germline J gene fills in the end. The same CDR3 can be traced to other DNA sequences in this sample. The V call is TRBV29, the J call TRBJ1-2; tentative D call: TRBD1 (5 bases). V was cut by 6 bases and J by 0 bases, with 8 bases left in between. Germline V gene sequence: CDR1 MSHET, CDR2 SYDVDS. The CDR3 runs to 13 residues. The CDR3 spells CASSPTANSDYTF. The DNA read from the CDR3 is TGTGCTAGCAGCCCGACAGCAAACTCC.

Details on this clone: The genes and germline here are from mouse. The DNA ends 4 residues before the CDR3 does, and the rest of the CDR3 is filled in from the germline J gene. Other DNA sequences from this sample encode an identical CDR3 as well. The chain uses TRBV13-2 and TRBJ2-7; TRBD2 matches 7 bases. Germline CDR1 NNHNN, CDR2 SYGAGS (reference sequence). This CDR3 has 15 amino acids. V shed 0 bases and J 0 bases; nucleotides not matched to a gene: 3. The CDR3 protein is CASGDALGVSYEQYF. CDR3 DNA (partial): TGTGCCAGCGGTGATGCCCTGGGGGTCTCCTAT.

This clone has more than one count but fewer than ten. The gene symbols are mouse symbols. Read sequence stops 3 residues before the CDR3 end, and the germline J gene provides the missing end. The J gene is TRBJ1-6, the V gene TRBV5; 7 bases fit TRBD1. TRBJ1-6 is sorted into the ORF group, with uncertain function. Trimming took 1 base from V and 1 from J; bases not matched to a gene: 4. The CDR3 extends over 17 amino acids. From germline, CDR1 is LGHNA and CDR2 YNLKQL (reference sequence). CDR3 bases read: TGTGCCAGCAGCCAAGTGGGGGACAGCTCCTATAATTCGCCC. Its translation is CASSQVGDSSYNSP. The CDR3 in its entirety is CASSQVGDSSYNSPLYF.

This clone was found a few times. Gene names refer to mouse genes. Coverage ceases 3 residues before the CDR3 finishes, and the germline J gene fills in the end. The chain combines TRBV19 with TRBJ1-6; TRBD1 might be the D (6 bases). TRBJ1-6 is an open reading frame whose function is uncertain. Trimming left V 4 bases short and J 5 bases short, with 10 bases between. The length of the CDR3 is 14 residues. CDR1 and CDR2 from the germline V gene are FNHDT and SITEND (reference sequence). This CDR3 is CASSPRTDNSPLYF. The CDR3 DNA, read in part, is TGTGCCAGCAGTCCCCGGACAGATAATTCGCCC.

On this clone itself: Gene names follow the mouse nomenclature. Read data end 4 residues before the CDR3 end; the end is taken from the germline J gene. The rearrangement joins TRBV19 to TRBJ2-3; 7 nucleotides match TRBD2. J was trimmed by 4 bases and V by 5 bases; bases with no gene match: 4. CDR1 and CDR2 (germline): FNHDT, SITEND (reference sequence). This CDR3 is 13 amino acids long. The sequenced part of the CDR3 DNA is TGTGCCAGCAGCCCGACTGGGTCAGAA. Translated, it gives CASSPTGSE. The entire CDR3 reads CASSPTGSETLYF.

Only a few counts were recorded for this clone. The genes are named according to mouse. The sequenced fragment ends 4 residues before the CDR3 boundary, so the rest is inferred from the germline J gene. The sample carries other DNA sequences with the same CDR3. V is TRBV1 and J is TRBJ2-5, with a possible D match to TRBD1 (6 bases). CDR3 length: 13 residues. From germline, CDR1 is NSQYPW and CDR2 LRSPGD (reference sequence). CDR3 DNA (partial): TGCACCTGCAGTGCAGCAACAGGGGAC. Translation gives CTCSAATGD. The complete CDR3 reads CTCSAATGDTQYF.

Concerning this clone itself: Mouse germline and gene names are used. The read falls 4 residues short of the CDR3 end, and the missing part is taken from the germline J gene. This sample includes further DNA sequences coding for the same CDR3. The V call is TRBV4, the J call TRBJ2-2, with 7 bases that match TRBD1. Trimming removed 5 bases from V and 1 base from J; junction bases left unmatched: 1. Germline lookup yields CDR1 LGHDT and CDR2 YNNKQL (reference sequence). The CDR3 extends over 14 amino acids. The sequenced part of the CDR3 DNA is TGTGCCAGCAGCCGACAGGGAAACACCGGG. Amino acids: CASSRQGNTG. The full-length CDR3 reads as CASSRQGNTGQLYF.

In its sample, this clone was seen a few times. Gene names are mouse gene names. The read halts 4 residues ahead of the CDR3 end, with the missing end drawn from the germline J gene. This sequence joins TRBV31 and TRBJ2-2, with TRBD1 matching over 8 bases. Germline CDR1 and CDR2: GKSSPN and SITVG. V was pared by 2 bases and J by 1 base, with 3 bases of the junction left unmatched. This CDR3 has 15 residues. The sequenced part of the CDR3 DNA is TGTGCCTGGAGTAACAGGGGGGTAAACACCGGG. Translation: CAWSNRGVNTG. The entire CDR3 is CAWSNRGVNTGQLYF.

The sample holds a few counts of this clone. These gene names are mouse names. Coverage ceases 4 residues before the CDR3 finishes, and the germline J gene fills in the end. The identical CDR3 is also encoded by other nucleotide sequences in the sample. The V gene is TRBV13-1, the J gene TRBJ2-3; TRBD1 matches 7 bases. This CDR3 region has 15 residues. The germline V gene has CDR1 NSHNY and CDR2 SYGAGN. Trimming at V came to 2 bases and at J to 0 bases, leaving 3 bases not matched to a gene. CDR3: CASSEQGPSAETLYF. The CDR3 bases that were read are TGTGCCAGCAGTGAACAGGGGCCTAGTGCAGAA.

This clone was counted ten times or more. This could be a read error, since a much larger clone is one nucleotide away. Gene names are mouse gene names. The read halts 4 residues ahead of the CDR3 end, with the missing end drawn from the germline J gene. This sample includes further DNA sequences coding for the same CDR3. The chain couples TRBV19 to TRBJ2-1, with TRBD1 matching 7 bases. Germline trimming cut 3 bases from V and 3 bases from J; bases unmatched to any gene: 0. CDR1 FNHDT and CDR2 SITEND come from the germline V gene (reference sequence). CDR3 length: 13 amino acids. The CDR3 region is CASSRDSYAEQFF. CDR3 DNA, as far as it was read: TGTGCCAGCAGTAGGGACAGCTATGCT.

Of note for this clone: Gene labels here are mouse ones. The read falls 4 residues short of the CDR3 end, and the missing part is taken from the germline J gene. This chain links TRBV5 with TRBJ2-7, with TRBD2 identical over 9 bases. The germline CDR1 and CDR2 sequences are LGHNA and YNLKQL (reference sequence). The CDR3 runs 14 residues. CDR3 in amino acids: CASSQVDWGYEQYF. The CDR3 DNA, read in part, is TGTGCCAGCAGCCAAGTCGACTGGGGGTAT.

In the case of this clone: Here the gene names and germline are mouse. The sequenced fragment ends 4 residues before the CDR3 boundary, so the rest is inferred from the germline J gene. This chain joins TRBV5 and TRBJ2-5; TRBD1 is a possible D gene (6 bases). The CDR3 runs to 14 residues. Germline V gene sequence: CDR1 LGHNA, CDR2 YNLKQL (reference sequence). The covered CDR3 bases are TGTGCCAGCAGCCAAGAATCAGGGGCAGAC. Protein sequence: CASSQESGAD. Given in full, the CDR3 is CASSQESGADTQYF.

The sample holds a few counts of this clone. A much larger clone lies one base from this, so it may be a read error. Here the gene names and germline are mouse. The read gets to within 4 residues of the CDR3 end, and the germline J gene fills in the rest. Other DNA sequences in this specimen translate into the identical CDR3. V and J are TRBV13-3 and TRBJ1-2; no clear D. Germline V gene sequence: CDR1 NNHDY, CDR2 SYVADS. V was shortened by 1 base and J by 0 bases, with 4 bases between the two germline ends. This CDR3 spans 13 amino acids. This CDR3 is CASSDPTNSDYTF. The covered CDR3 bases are TGTGCCAGCAGTGATCCCACAAACTCC.

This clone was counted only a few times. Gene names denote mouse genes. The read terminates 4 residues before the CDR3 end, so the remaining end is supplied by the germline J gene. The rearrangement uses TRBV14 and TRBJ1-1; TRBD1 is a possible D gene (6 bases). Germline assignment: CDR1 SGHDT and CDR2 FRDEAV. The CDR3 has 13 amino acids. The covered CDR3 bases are TGTGCCAGCAGTGGACTGGGGGGGCGA. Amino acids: CASSGLGGR. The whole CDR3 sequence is CASSGLGGREVFF.

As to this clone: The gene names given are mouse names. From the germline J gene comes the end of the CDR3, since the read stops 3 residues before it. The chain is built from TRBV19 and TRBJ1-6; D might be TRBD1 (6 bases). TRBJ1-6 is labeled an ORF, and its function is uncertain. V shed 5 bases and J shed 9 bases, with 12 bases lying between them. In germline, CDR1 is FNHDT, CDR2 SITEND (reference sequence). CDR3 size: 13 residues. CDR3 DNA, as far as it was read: TGTGCCAGCAGAAACAGGGAGGGTTCGCCC. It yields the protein CASRNREGSP. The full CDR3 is CASRNREGSPLYF.

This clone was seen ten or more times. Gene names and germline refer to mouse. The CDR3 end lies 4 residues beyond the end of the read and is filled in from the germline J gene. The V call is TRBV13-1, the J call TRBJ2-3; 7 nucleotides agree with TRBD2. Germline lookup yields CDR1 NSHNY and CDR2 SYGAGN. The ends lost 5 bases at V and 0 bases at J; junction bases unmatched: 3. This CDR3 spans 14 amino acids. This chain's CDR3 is CASRDWSSAETLYF. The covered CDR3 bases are TGTGCCAGCAGGGACTGGAGTAGTGCAGAA.